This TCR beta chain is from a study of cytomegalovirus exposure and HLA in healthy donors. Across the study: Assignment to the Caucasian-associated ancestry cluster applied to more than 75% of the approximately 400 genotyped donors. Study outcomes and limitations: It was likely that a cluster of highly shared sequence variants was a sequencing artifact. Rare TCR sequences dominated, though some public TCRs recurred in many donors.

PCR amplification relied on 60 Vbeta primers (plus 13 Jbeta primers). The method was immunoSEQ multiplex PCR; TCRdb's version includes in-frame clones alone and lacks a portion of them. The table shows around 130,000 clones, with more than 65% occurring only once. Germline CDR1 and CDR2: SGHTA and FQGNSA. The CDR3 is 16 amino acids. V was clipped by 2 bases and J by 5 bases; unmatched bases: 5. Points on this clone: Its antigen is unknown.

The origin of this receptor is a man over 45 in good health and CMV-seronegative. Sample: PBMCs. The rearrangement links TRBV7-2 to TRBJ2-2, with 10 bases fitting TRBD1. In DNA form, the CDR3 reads TGTGCCAGCAGCTTAAGACAGGGGGCAAGGACCGGGGAGCTGTTTTTT. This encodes CASSLRQGARTGELFF.